This T cell receptor beta chain was observed in a study of blood T cell repertoires in COVID-19 (dated by TCRdb to about 2020). About the investigation overall: For ImmuneRACE Cohort 3, a participant was defined as recovered based on two consecutive negative NP/OP PCR tests, clearance by a healthcare professional, or resolution of symptoms. Subjects who had been exposed to COVID-19, were actively infected with it, or had recovered from it provided the deeply sampled blood TCRbeta repertoires that made up the dataset. A freely available public database, intended as a resource for researchers studying the immune response to SARS-CoV-2, is where the repertoires were released. Samples were obtained from the ongoing ImmuneRACE study (first 160 participants) and from over 1,000 subjects provided by 6 global collaborators. Collaborator samples came from the United States, Italy and Spain and covered acute and convalescent phases of COVID-19. The material from the prospective study consisted of cDNA or gDNA derived from T cells, B-cell-depleted T cells, or PBMCs. Nearly every sample came with metadata listing a de-identified subject ID, COVID-19 status, age in years and sex. HLA class I and class II types, where available, came from metadata supplied by the sample provider rather than from assay-based typing. Findings and caveats that apply to the study as a whole: How much clinical and demographic metadata was included differed by source and by participant, and the metadata was provided uncurated.

TCRbeta CDR3 regions were amplified from genomic DNA using the immunoSEQ Assay, a bias-controlled multiplex PCR. On the authors' methods: Nucleated cell counts per sample were estimated from amplification of reference gene primers within the assay. Sequence reads were collapsed and filtered to measure the absolute abundance of every unique TCRbeta CDR3 rearrangement. For each sample, productive Simpson clonality was calculated by taking the square root of Simpson's diversity index across productive rearrangements. In its TCRdb copy, this immuneACCESS table keeps in-frame sequences only and misses some clones. Where compared with another copy, unresolved V genes explain less than half of these, and the others have no known cause. Clone size and the V and J calls come from that table; the DNA yielded D and trimming. A total of a few hundred thousand clones appear in this sample, roughly 86% of them only once. The biggest ten clones account for around 2% of the sample.

Enrolling through a virtual design, the prospective study's participants ranged in age from about 18 to 89 years and lived across 20 to 25 United States geographic areas. In the prospective study, participants were assigned to cohorts based on the clinical history participants reported in a screening survey and a study questionnaire. Mobile phlebotomists in the prospective study collected whole blood, serum and a nasopharyngeal or oropharyngeal swab from every participant. Over a 2-month period, participants in the prospective study had the option of providing additional blood draws and questionnaires. Prospective study blood samples were shipped either frozen or at room temperature before DNA extraction. Points on this clone: What this receptor recognizes is not known. The record has no base qualities; no much larger clone is one base away.

The specimen was PBMCs or T cells enriched from blood (not recorded which). This clonotype originated in a man aged 40-49 years in a cohort exposed to, infected with or recovered from COVID-19 (not recorded which).

In nucleotide form, the sequence is TGTGCCAGCAGCCCATCCGACAGAAGAAATTCACCCCTCCACTTT. Its amino acids are CASSPSDRRNSPLHF. The rearranged segments are TRBV7-2 and TRBJ1-6; matching of 5 bases hints at TRBD1 as the D gene. V and J are truncated by 5 bases and 7 bases respectively, leaving an intervening sequence of 15 bases. The CDR3 starts with the cysteine, ends with the phenylalanine, and has 15 residues. This entry keeps only the CDR3 DNA: 45 bases, framed from base 1. CDR1 and CDR2 are drawn from the germline V gene: SGHTA, FQGNSA.